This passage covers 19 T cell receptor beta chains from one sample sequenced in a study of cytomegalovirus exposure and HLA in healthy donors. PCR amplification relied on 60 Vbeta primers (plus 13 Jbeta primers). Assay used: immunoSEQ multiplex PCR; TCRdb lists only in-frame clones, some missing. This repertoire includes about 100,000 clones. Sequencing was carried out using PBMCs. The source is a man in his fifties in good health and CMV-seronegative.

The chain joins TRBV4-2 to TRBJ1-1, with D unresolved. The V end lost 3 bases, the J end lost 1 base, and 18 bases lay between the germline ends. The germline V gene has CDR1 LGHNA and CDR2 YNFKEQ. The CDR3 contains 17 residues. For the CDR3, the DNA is TGTGCCAGCAGCCAGGGCCACTTTGGAATAAAGAACACTGAAGCTTTCTTT. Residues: CASSQGHFGIKNTEAFF.

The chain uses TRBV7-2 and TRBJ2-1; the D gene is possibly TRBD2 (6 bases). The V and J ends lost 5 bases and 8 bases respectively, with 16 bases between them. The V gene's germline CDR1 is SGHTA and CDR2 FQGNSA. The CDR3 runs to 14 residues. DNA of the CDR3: TGTGCCAGCAGCCCGGGACTTGTGATCGATGAGCAGTTCTTC. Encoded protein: CASSPGLVIDEQFF.

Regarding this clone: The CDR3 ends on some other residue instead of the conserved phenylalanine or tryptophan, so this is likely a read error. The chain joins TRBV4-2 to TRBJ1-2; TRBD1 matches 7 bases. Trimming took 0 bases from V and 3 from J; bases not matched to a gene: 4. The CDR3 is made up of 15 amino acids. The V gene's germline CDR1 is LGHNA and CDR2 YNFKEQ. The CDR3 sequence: CASSQDWDRDYGYTL. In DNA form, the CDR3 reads TGTGCCAGCAGCCAAGATTGGGACAGAGACTATGGCTACACCCTC.

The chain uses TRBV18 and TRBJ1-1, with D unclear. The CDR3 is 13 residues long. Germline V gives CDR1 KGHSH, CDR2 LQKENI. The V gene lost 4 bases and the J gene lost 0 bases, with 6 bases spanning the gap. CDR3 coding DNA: TGTGCCAGCTCACGCGAAATGAACACTGAAGCTTTCTTT. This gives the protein CASSREMNTEAFF.

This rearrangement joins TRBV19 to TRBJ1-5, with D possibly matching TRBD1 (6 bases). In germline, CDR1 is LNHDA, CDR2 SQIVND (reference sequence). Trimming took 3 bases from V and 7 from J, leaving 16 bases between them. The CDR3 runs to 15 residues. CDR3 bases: TGTGCCAGTAGTATTCCAACAGGGTATTGGCAGCCCCAGCATTTT. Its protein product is CASSIPTGYWQPQHF.

The CDR3 nucleotides read TGTGCCAGCAGTGAATGGGGCAGGTTGACCTACAATGAGCAGTTCTTC. It encodes CASSEWGRLTYNEQFF. J is TRBJ2-1 and V is TRBV25-1; possible D gene TRBD1, 5 bases. V was shortened by 1 base and J by 2 bases, with 12 bases between the two germline ends. The germline V gene has CDR1 MGHDK and CDR2 SYGVNS. The CDR3 covers 16 residues. Full variable domain (outside the CDR3, taken from reference TRBV25-1 and TRBJ2-1): EADIYQTPRYLVIGTGKKITLECSQTMGHDKMYWYQQDPGMELHLIHYSYGVNSTEKGDLSSESTVSRIRTEHFPLTLESARPSHTSQYLCASSEWGRLTYNEQFFGPGTRLTVL.

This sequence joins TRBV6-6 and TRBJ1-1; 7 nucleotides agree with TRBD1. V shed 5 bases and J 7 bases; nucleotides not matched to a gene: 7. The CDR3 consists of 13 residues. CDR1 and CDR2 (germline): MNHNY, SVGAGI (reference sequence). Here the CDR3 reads CASSQGERIEAFF. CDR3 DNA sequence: TGTGCCAGCAGTCAGGGGGAAAGGATTGAAGCTTTCTTT.

CDR3 DNA: TGTGCCAGCAGCTTAGACGCGCGAAGCAATCAGCCCCAGCATTTT. Residues: CASSLDARSNQPQHF. The chain is built from TRBV7-2 and TRBJ1-5; D call uncertain. V was cut by 1 base and J by 1 base, with 8 bases left in between. Per the germline V gene, CDR1 is SGHTA and CDR2 is FQGNSA. The CDR3 spans 15 residues.

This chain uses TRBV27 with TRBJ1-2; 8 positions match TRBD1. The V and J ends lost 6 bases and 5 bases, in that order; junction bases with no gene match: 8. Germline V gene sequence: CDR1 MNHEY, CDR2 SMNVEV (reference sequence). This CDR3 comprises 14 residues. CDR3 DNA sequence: TGTGCCAGCAGGCAGACAGGGGCGGGTTATGGCTACACCTTC. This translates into CASRQTGAGYGYTF.

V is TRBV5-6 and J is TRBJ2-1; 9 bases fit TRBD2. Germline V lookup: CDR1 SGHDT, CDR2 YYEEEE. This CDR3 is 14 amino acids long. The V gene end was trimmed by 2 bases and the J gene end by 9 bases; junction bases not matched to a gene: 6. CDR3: CASSFPSGIPEQFF. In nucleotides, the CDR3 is TGTGCCAGCAGCTTTCCTAGCGGGATTCCTGAGCAGTTCTTC.

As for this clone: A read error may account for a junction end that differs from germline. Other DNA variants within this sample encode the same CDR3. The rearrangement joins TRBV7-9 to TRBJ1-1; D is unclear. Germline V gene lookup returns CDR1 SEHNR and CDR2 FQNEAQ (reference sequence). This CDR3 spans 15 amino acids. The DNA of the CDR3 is TGTGCCAGCAGCTTAGGTTCCGGAGGCAACACTGAGGCTTTCTTT. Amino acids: CASSLGSGGNTEAFF.

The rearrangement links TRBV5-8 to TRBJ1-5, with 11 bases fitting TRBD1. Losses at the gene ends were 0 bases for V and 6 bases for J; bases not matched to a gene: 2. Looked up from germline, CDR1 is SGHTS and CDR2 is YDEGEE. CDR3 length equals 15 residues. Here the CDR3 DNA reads TGTGCCAGCAGCTTGGACGGGACAGGGGGTCAGCCCCAGCATTTT. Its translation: CASSLDGTGGQPQHF.

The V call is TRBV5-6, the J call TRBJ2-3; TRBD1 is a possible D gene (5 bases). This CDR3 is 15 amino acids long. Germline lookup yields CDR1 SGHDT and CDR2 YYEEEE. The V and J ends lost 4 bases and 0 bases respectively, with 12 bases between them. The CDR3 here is CASSERQSSTDTQYF. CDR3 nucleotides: TGTGCCAGCAGCGAGCGACAGTCTAGCACAGATACGCAGTATTTT. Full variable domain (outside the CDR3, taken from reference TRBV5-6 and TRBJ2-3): DAGVTQSPTHLIKTRGQQVTLRCSPKSGHDTVSWYQQALGQGPQFIFQYYEEEERQRGNFPDRFSGHQFPNYSSELNVNALLLGDSALYLCASSERQSSTDTQYFGPGTRLTVL.

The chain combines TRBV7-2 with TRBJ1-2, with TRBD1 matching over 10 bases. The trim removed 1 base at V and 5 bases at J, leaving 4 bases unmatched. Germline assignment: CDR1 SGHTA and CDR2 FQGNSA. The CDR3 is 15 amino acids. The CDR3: CASSLEGQGGYGYTF. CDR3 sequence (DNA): TGTGCCAGCAGCTTAGAAGGACAGGGGGGGTATGGCTACACCTTC.

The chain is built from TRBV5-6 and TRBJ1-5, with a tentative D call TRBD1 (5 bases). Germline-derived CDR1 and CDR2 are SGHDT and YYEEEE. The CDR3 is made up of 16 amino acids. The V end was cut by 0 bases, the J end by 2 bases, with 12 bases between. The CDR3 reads CASSLGRGGGNQPQHF. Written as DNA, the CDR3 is TGTGCCAGCAGCTTGGGAAGGGGAGGGGGCAATCAGCCCCAGCATTTT.

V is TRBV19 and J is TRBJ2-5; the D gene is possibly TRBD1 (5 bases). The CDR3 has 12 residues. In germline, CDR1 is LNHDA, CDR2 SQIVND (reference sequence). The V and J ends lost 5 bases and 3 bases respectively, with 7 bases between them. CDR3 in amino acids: CASSGREETQYF. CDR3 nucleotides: TGTGCCAGTAGTGGCAGGGAAGAGACCCAGTACTTC.

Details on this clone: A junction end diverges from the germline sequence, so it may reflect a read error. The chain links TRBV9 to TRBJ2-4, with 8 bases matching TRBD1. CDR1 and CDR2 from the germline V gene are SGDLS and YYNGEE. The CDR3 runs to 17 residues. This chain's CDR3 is CASSVDLPDRAKNIQYF. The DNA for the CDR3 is TGTGCCAGCAGCGTAGACCTTCCGGACAGGGCCAAGAACATTCAGTACTTC.

The CDR3 coding sequence is TGTGCCAGCGGGGCAGTGGGGGACAATGAGCAGTTCTTC. It codes for CASGAVGDNEQFF. The chain links TRBV10-3 to TRBJ2-1; possibly TRBD2 for D (6 bases). This CDR3 is built from 13 residues. The V end lost 10 bases, the J end lost 5 bases, and 15 bases lay between the germline ends. The V gene's germline CDR1 is ENHRY and CDR2 SYGVKD.

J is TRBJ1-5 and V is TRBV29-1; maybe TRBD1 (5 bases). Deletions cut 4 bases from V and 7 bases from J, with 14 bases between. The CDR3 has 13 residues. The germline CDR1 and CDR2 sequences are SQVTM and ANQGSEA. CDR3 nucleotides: TGCAGCGTTGGAATAGGGGAGGGACAGCCCCAGCATTTT. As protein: CSVGIGEGQPQHF.